The rows below give T cell receptor beta chains drawn from one sample of a study of T cell responses to AZD1222 COVID-19 vaccine. Some clones are missing from TCRdb's copy, which holds only in-frame ones; the method was immunoSEQ multiplex PCR. The sample includes about 88,000 clones, approximately 90% of them seen just once. The material was peripheral blood, obtained on day 0 of AZD1222 vaccination. These receptors all stem from an adult in good health. Both conserved end residues are part of each CDR3. A D gene is named only where the DNA matches it firmly. Some rows mark clone size as missing; the rest say once, few, many or name a class of expanded clone.

NA TRBJ1-4 TRBV23-1 NA CASTLFNEKLFF TGCGCCAGCACCCTCTTCAATGAAAAACTGTTTTTT
NA TRBJ2-7 TRBV30 TRBD2 CAWSLLSGDEQYF TGTGCCTGGAGCCTACTGAGCGGGGACGAGCAGTACTTC
NA TRBJ1-1 TRBV2 NA CASSLTGINTEAFF TGTGCCAGCAGTTTGACAGGCATTAACACTGAAGCTTTCTTT
NA TRBJ2-1 TRBV18 TRBD2 CASSRGTSGVDEQFF TGTGCCAGCTCACGAGGGACTAGCGGTGTCGACGAGCAGTTCTTC
NA TRBJ2-7 TRBV5-8 TRBD2 CASSSPRLAFYEQYF TGTGCCAGCAGCTCTCCAAGACTAGCGTTTTACGAGCAGTACTTC
NA TRBJ2-4 TRBV3-1/TRBV3-2 NA CASSQPWTFPKNIQYF TGTGCCAGCAGCCAACCCTGGACCTTTCCTAAAAACATTCAGTACTTC
NA TRBJ2-1 TRBV4-3 TRBD2 CASSQDSLAGGYNEQFF TGCGCCAGCAGCCAAGATTCCCTAGCGGGAGGATACAATGAGCAGTTCTTC
NA TRBJ1-2 TRBV7-2 NA CASSLAGGPRHLYGYTF TGTGCCAGCAGCTTAGCGGGAGGGCCCCGCCACCTATATGGCTACACCTTC
NA TRBJ2-5 TRBV14 TRBD2 CASSRPGGYETQYF TGTGCCAGCAGCCGTCCGGGAGGGTACGAGACCCAGTACTTC
NA TRBJ2-3 TRBV3-1/TRBV3-2 TRBD2 CASSDGTSGPNTQYF TGTGCCAGCAGCGATGGGACTAGCGGGCCAAATACGCAGTATTTT
NA TRBJ2-2 TRBV6-4 TRBD2 CASPIGPREGHGELFF TGTGCCAGCCCCATTGGTCCGCGGGAGGGCCACGGGGAGCTGTTTTTT
NA TRBJ1-1 TRBV14 NA CASSQTTAVGAFF TGTGCCAGCAGCCAAACAACAGCCGTTGGTGCTTTCTTT
NA TRBJ2-1 TRBV10-3 TRBD2 CAISVGTSGSSYNEQFF TGTGCCATCAGTGTTGGGACTAGCGGGAGCTCCTACAATGAGCAGTTCTTC
NA TRBJ2-7 TRBV28 TRBD2 CASSHGGGSGEQYF TGTGCCAGCAGCCATGGGGGGGGTTCGGGCGAGCAGTACTTC
NA TRBJ1-2 TRBV27 NA CASSPWGGRGGYTF TGTGCCAGCAGTCCCTGGGGGGGCAGAGGGGGCTACACCTTC
once TRBJ2-2 TRBV9 TRBD2 CASSVMTSPEFGAGELFF TGTGCCAGCAGCGTAATGACTAGCCCCGAATTTGGCGCCGGGGAGCTGTTTTTT
NA TRBJ1-5 TRBV7-2 NA CASSLGGGHQPQHF TGTGCCAGCAGCTTAGGGGGAGGCCATCAGCCCCAGCATTTT
NA TRBJ2-5 TRBV6-6 NA CASSYSKGETQYF TGTGCCAGCAGTTACTCGAAGGGGGAAACCCAGTACTTC
NA TRBJ1-1 TRBV10-1 NA CASSEYLNTEAFF TGCGCCAGCAGTGAGTACCTGAACACTGAAGCTTTCTTT
NA TRBJ2-3 TRBV9 TRBD2 CASSQNPGTSGSGDTQYF TGTGCCAGCAGCCAAAATCCCGGGACTAGCGGGAGTGGCGATACGCAGTATTTT
NA TRBJ2-7 TRBV27 NA CASSSSSYEQYF TGTGCCAGCAGTTCTAGCTCCTACGAGCAGTACTTC
once TRBJ1-5 TRBV19 TRBD1 CASSKGQDVNQPQHF TGTGCCAGTAGTAAAGGACAGGACGTCAATCAGCCCCAGCATTTT
NA TRBJ2-7 TRBV19 NA CASSIPGNEQYF TGTGCCAGTAGTATCCCCGGGAACGAGCAGTACTTC
NA TRBJ2-7 TRBV5-1 TRBD2 CASSSGLAGAYEQYF TGCGCCAGCAGCTCCGGACTAGCGGGAGCCTACGAGCAGTACTTC
once TRBJ2-7 TRBV24-1 NA CATSSSRSSYEQYF TGTGCCACCAGTTCTTCCAGGAGCTCCTACGAGCAGTACTTC
NA TRBJ2-6 TRBV6-1 NA CASSEGIGRSGANVLTF TGTGCCAGCAGTGAAGGTATTGGGCGCTCTGGGGCCAACGTCCTGACTTTC
NA TRBJ2-1 TRBV3-1/TRBV3-2 TRBD2 CASSPPGLADNEQFF TGTGCCAGCAGCCCACCGGGACTAGCGGACAATGAGCAGTTCTTC
NA TRBJ2-1 TRBV2 TRBD2 CASSGAGGGYNEQFF TGTGCCAGCAGTGGGGCGGGAGGTGGCTACAATGAGCAGTTCTTC
NA TRBJ1-5 TRBV19 TRBD1 CASSRQGQGAPQPQHF TGTGCCAGTAGTCGCCAGGGTCAGGGGGCCCCTCAGCCCCAGCATTTT
NA TRBJ1-3 TRBV5-6 NA CASSQTGRSGNTIYF TGTGCCAGCAGCCAAACCGGCCGTTCTGGAAACACCATATATTTT
NA TRBJ2-7 TRBV19 NA CASSSVRGYEQYF TGTGCCAGTAGTTCTGTCAGGGGCTACGAGCAGTACTTC
NA TRBJ1-2 TRBV14 TRBD1 CASSLDRAAGYTF TGTGCCAGCAGTCTAGACAGGGCCGCTGGCTACACCTTC
NA TRBJ2-7 TRBV19 NA CASSIAPYEQYF TGTGCCAGTAGTATTGCCCCATACGAGCAGTACTTC
NA TRBJ2-5 TRBV19 NA CASSTSGQSAQTQYF TGTGCCAGTAGTACCTCAGGACAGTCCGCGCAGACCCAGTACTTC
NA TRBJ2-3 TRBV29-1 TRBD2 CSVEGGGHTDTQYF TGCAGCGTTGAAGGCGGGGGGCACACAGATACGCAGTATTTT
NA TRBJ2-3 TRBV24-1 NA CATSVGQAPTDTQYF TGTGCCACCAGTGTGGGTCAGGCCCCCACAGATACGCAGTATTTT
NA TRBJ1-6 TRBV2 NA CASRLQGGNNSPLHF TGTGCCAGCAGATTACAGGGAGGGAATAATTCACCCCTCCACTTT
once TRBJ1-3 TRBV9 TRBD1 CASSSRTGTFSGNTIYF TGTGCCAGCAGCTCCCGGACAGGGACCTTCTCTGGAAACACCATATATTTT
NA TRBJ2-2 TRBV30 NA CAWRGTGELFF TGTGCCTGGAGGGGCACCGGGGAGCTGTTTTTT
NA TRBJ2-1 TRBV6-2/TRBV6-3 NA CASSYGLKPSYNEQFF TGTGCCAGCAGTTACGGACTCAAACCTTCCTACAATGAGCAGTTCTTC
NA TRBJ1-2 TRBV29-1 NA CSVGEDYGYTF TGCAGCGTAGGAGAGGACTATGGCTACACCTTC
NA TRBJ2-1 TRBV7-3 NA CASSSGPFGEQFF TGTGCCAGCAGCTCCGGACCCTTCGGGGAGCAGTTCTTC
NA TRBJ2-7 TRBV5-5 TRBD2 CASSFSTSGVPYEQYF TGTGCCAGCAGCTTCTCGACTAGCGGGGTGCCCTACGAGCAGTACTTC
once TRBJ2-5 TRBV9 TRBD2 CASSPGVAGHETQYF TGTGCCAGCAGCCCCGGGGTAGCGGGGCACGAGACCCAGTACTTC
NA TRBJ1-2 TRBV7-6 NA CASSLEGVGAYGYTF TGTGCCAGCAGCCTGGAGGGGGTAGGGGCCTATGGCTACACCTTC